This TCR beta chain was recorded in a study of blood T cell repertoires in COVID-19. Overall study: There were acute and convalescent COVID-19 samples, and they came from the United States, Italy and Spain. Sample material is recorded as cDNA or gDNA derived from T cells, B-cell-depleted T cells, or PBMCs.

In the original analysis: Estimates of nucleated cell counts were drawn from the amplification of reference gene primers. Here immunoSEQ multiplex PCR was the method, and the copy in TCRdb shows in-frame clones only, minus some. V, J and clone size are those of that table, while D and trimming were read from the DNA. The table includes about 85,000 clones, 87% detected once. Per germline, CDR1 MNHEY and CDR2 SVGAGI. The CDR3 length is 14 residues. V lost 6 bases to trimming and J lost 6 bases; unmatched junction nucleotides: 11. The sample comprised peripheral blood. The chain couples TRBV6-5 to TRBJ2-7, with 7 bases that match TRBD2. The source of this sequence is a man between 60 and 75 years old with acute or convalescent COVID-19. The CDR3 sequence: CASRESGARSEQYF. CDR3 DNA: TGTGCCAGCAGGGAGAGCGGGGCCAGGTCCGAGCAGTACTTC.